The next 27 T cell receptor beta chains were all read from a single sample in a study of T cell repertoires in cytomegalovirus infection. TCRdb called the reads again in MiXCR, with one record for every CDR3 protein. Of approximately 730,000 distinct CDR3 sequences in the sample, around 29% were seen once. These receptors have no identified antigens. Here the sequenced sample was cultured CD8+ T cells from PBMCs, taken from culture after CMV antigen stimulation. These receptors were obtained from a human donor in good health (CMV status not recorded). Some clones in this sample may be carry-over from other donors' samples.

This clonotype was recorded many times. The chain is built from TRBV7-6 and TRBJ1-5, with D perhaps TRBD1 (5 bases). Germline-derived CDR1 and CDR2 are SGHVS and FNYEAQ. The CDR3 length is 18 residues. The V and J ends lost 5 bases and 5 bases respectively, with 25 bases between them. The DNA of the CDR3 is TGTGCCAGCAGCGCCTTTTTGGGTGGGGGAAGTGGGGATCAGCCCCAGCATTTT. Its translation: CASSAFLGGGSGDQPQHF.

In DNA form, the CDR3 reads TGCAGTGCAAAACAACAGGGGTCCTATGGCTACACCTTC. Translation: CSAKQQGSYGYTF. This sequence joins TRBV20-1 and TRBJ1-2; 7 bases align to TRBD1. The V segment lost 6 bases and the J segment 4 bases; nucleotides outside the gene matches: 8. The CDR3 is 13 amino acids. Per germline, CDR1 DFQATT and CDR2 SNEGSKA (reference sequence).

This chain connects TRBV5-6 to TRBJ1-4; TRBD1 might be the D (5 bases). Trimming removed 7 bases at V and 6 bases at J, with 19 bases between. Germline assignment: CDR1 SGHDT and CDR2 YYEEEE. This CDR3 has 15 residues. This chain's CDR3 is CASGMAGPGDEKLFF. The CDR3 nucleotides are TGTGCCAGCGGGATGGCGGGGCCGGGGGATGAAAAACTGTTTTTT.

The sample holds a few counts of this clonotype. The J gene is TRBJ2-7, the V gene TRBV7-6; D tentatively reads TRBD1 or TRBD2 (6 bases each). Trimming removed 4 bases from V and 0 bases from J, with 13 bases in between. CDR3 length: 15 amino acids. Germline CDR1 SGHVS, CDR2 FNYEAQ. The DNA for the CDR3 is TGTGCCAGCAGCTCGGGGGACATCCTCTCCTACGAGCAGTACTTC. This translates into CASSSGDILSYEQYF.

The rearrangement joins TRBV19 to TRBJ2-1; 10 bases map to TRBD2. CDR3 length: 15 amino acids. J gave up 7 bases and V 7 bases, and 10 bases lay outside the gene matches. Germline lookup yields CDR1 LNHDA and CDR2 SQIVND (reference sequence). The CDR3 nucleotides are TGTGCCAGTATTAAGCGGGGGGGTGGGATGAATGAGCAGTTCTTC. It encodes CASIKRGGGMNEQFF.

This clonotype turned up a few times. The CDR3 loop reads CASSPATGGTGELFF. CDR3 nucleotide sequence: TGTGCCAGCAGCCCGGCGACAGGGGGGACCGGGGAGCTGTTTTTT. V usage is TRBV7-9 and J usage is TRBJ2-2; 9 nucleotides agree with TRBD1. The CDR3 is made up of 15 amino acids. V lost 5 bases to trimming and J lost 5 bases; unmatched junction nucleotides: 6. From germline, CDR1 is SEHNR and CDR2 FQNEAQ (reference sequence).

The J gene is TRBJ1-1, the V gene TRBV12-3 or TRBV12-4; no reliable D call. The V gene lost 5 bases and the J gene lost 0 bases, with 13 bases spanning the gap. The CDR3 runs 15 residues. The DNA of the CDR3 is TGTGCCAGCAGTCCATCCGCCGTTGTGAACACTGAAGCTTTCTTT. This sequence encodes CASSPSAVVNTEAFF.

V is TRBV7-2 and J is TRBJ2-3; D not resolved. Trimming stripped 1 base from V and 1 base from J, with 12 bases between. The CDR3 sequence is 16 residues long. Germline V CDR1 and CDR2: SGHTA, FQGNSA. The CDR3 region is CASSLVEVLGTDTQYF. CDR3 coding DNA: TGTGCCAGCAGCTTAGTCGAGGTTTTGGGCACAGATACGCAGTATTTT.

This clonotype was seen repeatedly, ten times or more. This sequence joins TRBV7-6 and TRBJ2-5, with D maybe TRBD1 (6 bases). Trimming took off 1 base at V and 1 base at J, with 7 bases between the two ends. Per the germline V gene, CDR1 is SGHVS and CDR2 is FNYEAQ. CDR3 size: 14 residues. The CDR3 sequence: CASSLGDIQETQYF. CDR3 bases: TGTGCCAGCAGCTTAGGGGACATCCAAGAGACCCAGTACTTC.

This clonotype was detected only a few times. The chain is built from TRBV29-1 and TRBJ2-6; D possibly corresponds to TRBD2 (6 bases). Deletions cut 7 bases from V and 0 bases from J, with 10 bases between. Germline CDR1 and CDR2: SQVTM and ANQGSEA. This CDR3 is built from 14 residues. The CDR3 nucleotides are TGCAGCGCAGCCGGGGGCTCTGGGGCCAACGTCCTGACTTTC. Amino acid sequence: CSAAGGSGANVLTF.

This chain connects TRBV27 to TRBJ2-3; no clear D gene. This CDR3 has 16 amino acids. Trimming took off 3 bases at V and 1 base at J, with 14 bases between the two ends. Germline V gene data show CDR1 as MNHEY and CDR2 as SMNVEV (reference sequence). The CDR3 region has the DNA TGTGCCAGCAGTTTGTTAAGTCGGTTAGGCACAGATACGCAGTATTTT. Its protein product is CASSLLSRLGTDTQYF.

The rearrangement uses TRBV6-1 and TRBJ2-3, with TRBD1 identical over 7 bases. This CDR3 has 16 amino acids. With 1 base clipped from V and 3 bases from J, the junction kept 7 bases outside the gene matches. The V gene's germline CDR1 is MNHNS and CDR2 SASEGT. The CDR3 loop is CASSEVAGGRTDTQYF. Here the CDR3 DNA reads TGTGCCAGCAGTGAAGTCGCAGGGGGTAGGACAGATACGCAGTATTTT.

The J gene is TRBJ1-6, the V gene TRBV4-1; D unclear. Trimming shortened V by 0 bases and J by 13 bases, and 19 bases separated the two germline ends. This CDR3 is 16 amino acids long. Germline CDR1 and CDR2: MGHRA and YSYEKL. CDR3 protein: CASSQDGGQATVPLHF. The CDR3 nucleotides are TGCGCCAGCAGCCAAGATGGTGGGCAGGCCACCGTTCCCCTCCACTTT.

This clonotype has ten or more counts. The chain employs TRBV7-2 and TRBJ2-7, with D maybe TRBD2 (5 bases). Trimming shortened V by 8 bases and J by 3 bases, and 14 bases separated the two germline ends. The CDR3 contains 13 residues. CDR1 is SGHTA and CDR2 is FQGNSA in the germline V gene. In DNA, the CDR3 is TGTGCCAGCCCCCCTGGAGGCGACTACGAGCAGTACGTC. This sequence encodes CASPPGGDYEQYV.

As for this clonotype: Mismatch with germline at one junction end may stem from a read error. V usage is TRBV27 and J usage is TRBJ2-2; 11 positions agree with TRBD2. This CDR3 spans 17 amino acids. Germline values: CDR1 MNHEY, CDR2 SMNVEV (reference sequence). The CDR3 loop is CASSSPGLAAKTGELFF. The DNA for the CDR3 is TGTGCCAGCAGTTCCCCGGGACTAGCGGCGAAGACCGGGGAGCTGTTTTTT.

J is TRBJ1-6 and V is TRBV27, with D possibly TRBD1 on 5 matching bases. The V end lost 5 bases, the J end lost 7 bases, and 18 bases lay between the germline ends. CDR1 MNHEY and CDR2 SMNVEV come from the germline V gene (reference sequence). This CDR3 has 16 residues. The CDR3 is CASSLQGSPANSPLHF. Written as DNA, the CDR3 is TGTGCCAGCAGTCTCCAGGGAAGCCCGGCGAATTCACCCCTCCACTTT.

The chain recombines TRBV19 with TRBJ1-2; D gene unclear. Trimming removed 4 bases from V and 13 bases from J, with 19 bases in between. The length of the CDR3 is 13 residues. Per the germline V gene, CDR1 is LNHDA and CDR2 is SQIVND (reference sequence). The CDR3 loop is CASSTPAGIGSTF. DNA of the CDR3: TGTGCCAGTAGTACACCTGCCGGGATAGGATCCACCTTC.

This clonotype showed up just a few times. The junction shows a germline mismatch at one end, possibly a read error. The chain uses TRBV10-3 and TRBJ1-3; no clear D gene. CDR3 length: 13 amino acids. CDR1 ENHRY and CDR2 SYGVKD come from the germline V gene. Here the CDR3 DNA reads TGTGCCATCACTGAGAGCTCTGGAAACACCATATATTTT. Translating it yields CAITESSGNTIYF.

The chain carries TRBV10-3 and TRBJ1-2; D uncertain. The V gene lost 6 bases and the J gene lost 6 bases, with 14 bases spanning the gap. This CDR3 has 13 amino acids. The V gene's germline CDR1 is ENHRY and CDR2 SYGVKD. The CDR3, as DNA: TGTGCCATCAGATCGGGAGCAGCGGATGGCTACACCTTC. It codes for CAIRSGAADGYTF.

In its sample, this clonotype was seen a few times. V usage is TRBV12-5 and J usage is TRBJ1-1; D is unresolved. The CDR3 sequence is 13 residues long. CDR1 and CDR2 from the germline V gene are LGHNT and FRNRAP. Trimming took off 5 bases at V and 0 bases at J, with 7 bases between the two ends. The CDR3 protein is CASGLGMNTEAFF. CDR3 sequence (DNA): TGTGCTAGTGGTCTAGGAATGAACACTGAAGCTTTCTTT.

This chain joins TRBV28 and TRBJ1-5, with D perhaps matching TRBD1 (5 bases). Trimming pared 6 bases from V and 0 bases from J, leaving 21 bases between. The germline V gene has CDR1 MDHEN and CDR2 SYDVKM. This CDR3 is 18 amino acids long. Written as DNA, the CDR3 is TGTGCCAGCAGCATAGGTATTTCGGGGCCATATAGCAATCAGCCCCAGCATTTT. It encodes CASSIGISGPYSNQPQHF.

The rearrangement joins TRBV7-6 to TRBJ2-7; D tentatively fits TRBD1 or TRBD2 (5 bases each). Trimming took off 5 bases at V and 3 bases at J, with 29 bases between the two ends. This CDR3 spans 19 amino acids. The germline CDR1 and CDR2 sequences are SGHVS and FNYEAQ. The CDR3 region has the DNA TGTGCCAGCAGCCCCACCCCCTCTTTCGACCAAATGGGACGCTACGAGCAGTACTTC. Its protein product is CASSPTPSFDQMGRYEQYF.

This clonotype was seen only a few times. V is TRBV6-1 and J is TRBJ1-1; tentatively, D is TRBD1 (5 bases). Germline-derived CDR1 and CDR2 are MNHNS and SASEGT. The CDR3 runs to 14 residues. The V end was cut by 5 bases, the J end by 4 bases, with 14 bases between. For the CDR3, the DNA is TGTGCCAGCAGTAAGTCTTTAGGGGTCACTGAAGCTTTCTTT. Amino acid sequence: CASSKSLGVTEAFF.

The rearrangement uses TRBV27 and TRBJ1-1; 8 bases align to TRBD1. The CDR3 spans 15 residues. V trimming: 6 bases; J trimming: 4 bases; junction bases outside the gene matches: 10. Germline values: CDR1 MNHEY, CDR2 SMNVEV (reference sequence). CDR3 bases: TGTGCCAGCAGATGGACAGGGACCACGGGCACTGAAGCTTTCTTT. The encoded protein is CASRWTGTTGTEAFF.

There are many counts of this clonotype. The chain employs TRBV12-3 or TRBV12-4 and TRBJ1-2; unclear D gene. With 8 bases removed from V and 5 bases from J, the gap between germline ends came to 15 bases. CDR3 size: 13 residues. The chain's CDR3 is CASFSEAFYGYTF. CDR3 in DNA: TGTGCCAGCTTCAGTGAGGCCTTTTATGGCTACACCTTC.

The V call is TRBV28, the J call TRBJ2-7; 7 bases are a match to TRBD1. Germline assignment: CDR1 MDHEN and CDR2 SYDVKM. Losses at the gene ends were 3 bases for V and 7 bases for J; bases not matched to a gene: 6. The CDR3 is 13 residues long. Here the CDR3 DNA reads TGTGCCAGCAGTTTGCCACAGGGGTCTGAGCAGTACGTC. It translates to CASSLPQGSEQYV.

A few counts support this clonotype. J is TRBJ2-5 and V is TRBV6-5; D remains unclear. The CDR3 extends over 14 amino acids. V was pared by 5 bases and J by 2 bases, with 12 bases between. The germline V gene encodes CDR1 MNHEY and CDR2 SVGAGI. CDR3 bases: TGTGCCAGCAGTCCGTTGAGGAAACAAGAGACCCAGTACTTC. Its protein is CASSPLRKQETQYF.